What follows are 7 T cell receptor beta chains derived from one specimen sequenced in a study of graft-versus-host responses after intestinal transplantation. Sequencing used immunoSEQ multiplex PCR; TCRdb keeps in-frame clones, though not all of them. Here the sample spans more than 20,000 clones, 85% to 95% being singletons. Sequences were derived from PBMCs, sampled approximately 250 days after intestinal transplant. These receptor sequences come from a human patient who received an intestinal transplant, so some T cells may come from the graft donor.

This rearrangement joins TRBV6-1 to TRBJ2-2, with D perhaps matching TRBD2 (6 bases). The CDR3 extends over 14 amino acids. Trimming cost V 3 bases and J 4 bases, with 9 bases left between them. Germline V gene data show CDR1 as MNHNS and CDR2 as SASEGT. The CDR3, as DNA: TGTGCCAGCAGTGAGATGGGGGGCACCGGGGAGCTGTTTTTT. Its translation: CASSEMGGTGELFF.

The chain is built from TRBV7-8 and TRBJ2-5, with D unresolved. The V and J ends lost 3 bases and 1 base respectively, with 15 bases between them. This CDR3 spans 16 amino acids. Germline assignment: CDR1 SGHVS and CDR2 FQNEAQ. The CDR3 is CASSFYSALAQETQYF. In DNA form, the CDR3 reads TGTGCCAGCAGCTTCTACAGCGCTTTAGCCCAAGAGACCCAGTACTTC.

In its sample, this clone was seen a few times. V gene TRBV18 combines with J gene TRBJ2-7, with D hard to call. Germline loops: CDR1 KGHSH, CDR2 LQKENI. The ends were cut back, 5 bases at V and 2 bases at J, with 10 bases in the middle. There are 13 residues in the CDR3. Written as DNA, the CDR3 is TGTGCCAGCTCATCCGACGGCACCTACGAGCAGTACTTC. This sequence encodes CASSSDGTYEQYF. The complete variable domain, with remaining parts taken from reference TRBV18 and TRBJ2-7, reads NAGVMQNPRHLVRRRGQEARLRCSPMKGHSHVYWYRQLPEEGLKFMVYLQKENIIDESGMPKERFSAEFPKEGPSILRIQQVVRGDSAAYFCASSSDGTYEQYFGPGTRLTVT.

This chain links TRBV27 with TRBJ2-3; 9 nucleotides agree with TRBD1. With 5 bases clipped from V and 0 bases from J, the junction kept 0 bases outside the gene matches. CDR3 size: 14 residues. Germline values: CDR1 MNHEY, CDR2 SMNVEV (reference sequence). The CDR3 protein is CASSGQGSTDTQYF. The DNA for the CDR3 is TGTGCCAGCAGTGGACAGGGGAGCACAGATACGCAGTATTTT.

The chain uses TRBV6-6 and TRBJ1-2, with D perhaps TRBD1 (5 bases). This CDR3 is built from 14 residues. V lost 6 bases and J 4 bases, leaving 15 bases between the germline ends. Germline V lookup: CDR1 MNHNY, CDR2 SVGAGI (reference sequence). CDR3 bases: TGTGCCAGCAGCCCCACCCCAGGGATCTATGGCTACACCTTC. Protein: CASSPTPGIYGYTF.

The gene calls are TRBV5-4 and TRBJ2-7; tentatively, D is TRBD1 or TRBD2 (5 bases each). CDR1 and CDR2 from the germline V gene are SGHNT and YYREEE (reference sequence). This CDR3 is built from 12 residues. With 2 bases removed from V and 7 bases from J, the gap between germline ends came to 10 bases. The CDR3 sequence: CASSLRGGEQYF. DNA of the CDR3: TGTGCCAGCAGCTTACGGGGCGGGGAGCAGTACTTC.

CDR3 nucleotide sequence: TGTGCCAGCAGCTTGGAACAGGACTACTACGAGCAGTACTTC. Amino acids: CASSLEQDYYEQYF. The rearrangement joins TRBV5-6 to TRBJ2-7, with D possibly being TRBD2 (6 bases). Trimming removed 0 bases at V and 3 bases at J, with 10 bases between. The CDR3 consists of 14 residues. Germline CDR1 is SGHDT and CDR2 is YYEEEE.